The rows below give T cell receptor beta chains drawn from one sample of a study of post-analysis software for immune sequencing data. TCRdb analysed the PCR reads with MiXCR anew, one entry per CDR3 protein. The top ten hold around 15% of the sample, which has over 300,000 distinct CDR3 sequences, less than 40% seen once. The sample consisted of blood. These receptors originate from a girl aged 5 to 17 with multiple sclerosis. Both conserved end residues are part of each CDR3. A D gene is named only where the DNA matches it firmly. Some rows mark clone size as missing; the rest say once, few, many or name a class of expanded clone.

TRBV28,TRBJ1-1,NA,11,NA,TGCGGCTCCCGAGGGAACACTGAAGCTTTCTTT,CGSRGNTEAFF
TRBV28,TRBJ1-1,NA,12,few,TGTGCCAGCAGTCCCATGAACACTGAAGCTTTCTTT,CASSPMNTEAFF
TRBV20-1,TRBJ2-1,TRBD1,15,NA,TGCAGTGCTAGAGATCTGAACAGGGGGCGCCATGAGCAGTTCTTC,CSARDLNRGRHEQFF
TRBV5-1,TRBJ2-5,NA,14,few,TGCGCCAGCAGAAAGGGAACCTTCCAAGAGACCCAGTACTTC,CASRKGTFQETQYF
TRBV12-3/TRBV12-4,TRBJ2-6,TRBD1,16,few,TGTGCCAGCAGGCCCCCTCAGGGGGCTGGGGCCAACGTCCTGACTTTC,CASRPPQGAGANVLTF
TRBV9,TRBJ2-3,NA,13,once,TGTGCCAGCAGCGGGGGGGCCCCCAATACGCAGTATTTT,CASSGGAPNTQYF
TRBV5-5,TRBJ2-1,NA,15,few,TGTGCCAGCGGACGGACTGCTTCATCCTACAATGAGCAGTTCTTC,CASGRTASSYNEQFF
TRBV20-1,TRBJ2-3,NA,13,NA,TGCAGTGCTCCCTGGACAGCCACAGATACGCAGTATTTT,CSAPWTATDTQYF
TRBV29-1,TRBJ2-1,TRBD1,15,many,TGCAGCGTTGATCCCCCGGGACAGGGGACGAATGAGCAGTTCTTC,CSVDPPGQGTNEQFF
TRBV4-1,TRBJ1-2,TRBD1,14,many,TGCGCCAGCAGCCTCGGGACAGGGTCCTATGGCTACACCTTC,CASSLGTGSYGYTF
TRBV7-3,TRBJ2-2,NA,14,NA,TGTGCCAGCAGTCCAGCACTAAACACCGGGGAGCTGTTTTTT,CASSPALNTGELFF
TRBV7-3,TRBJ2-5,NA,17,NA,TGTGCCAGCAGCCCGCTTCCGGGACGCCTCAAAAAAGAGACCCAGTACTTC,CASSPLPGRLKKETQYF
TRBV20-1,TRBJ2-1,TRBD1,15,few,TGCAGTGCTGACCGACAGGGAACTTCCTACAATGAGCAGTTCTTC,CSADRQGTSYNEQFF
TRBV6-5,TRBJ2-1,TRBD2,14,NA,TGTGCCAGCACTGTAGCGGGTTCCTACAATGTGCAGTTCTTC,CASTVAGSYNVQFF
TRBV5-6,TRBJ2-1,NA,12,NA,TGTGCCAGCAGCTTGATATCCGGGGAGCAGTTCTTC,CASSLISGEQFF
TRBV20-1,TRBJ2-1,TRBD1,17,NA,TGCAGTGCTAGAGCCAAGCCCGGGACAGTCTCCTACAATGAGCAGTTCTTC,CSARAKPGTVSYNEQFF
TRBV5-1,TRBJ2-3,NA,14,few,TGCGCCAGCAGCCCGGGGTCCGAGGCCGATACGCAGTATTTT,CASSPGSEADTQYF
TRBV5-5,TRBJ1-4,NA,16,once,TGTGCCAGCAGCTCGCCAGGGGAGGCAACTAATGAAAAACTGTTTTTT,CASSSPGEATNEKLFF
TRBV3-1,TRBJ2-5,NA,14,once,TGTGCCAGCAGCCAAGATGGCTGGCAAGAGACCCAGTACTTC,CASSQDGWQETQYF
TRBV2,TRBJ2-7,NA,13,few,TGTGCCAGCAGTGGGGAGACAGATTCCGAGCAGTACTTC,CASSGETDSEQYF
TRBV27,TRBJ1-4,NA,14,NA,TGTGCCAGCAGTTTGGGGGGGGTGGGTGAAAAACTGTTTTTT,CASSLGGVGEKLFF
TRBV12-3/TRBV12-4,TRBJ2-5,TRBD2,14,NA,TGTGCCAGCAGGAATCGGGGACTAGCGGAGACCCAGTACTTC,CASRNRGLAETQYF
TRBV10-3,TRBJ2-5,TRBD2,15,few,TGTACCATCAGTGAGTCGCTAGCGGGGCAAGAGACCCAGTACTTC,CTISESLAGQETQYF
TRBV6-1,TRBJ1-6,NA,15,NA,TGTGCCAGCACCAGGAACCGGGGGAATCATTCACCCCTCCACTTT,CASTRNRGNHSPLHF
TRBV21-1,TRBJ2-1,NA,13,few,TGTGCCAGCAGGGACAGGGAATGCAATGAGCAGTTCTTC,CASRDRECNEQFF
TRBV7-9,TRBJ2-7,NA,14,few,TGTGCCAGCAGCTTAGAGGGACCTGGCGACGAGCAGTACTTC,CASSLEGPGDEQYF